This entry describes one T cell receptor (beta chain). Antigen: not known. Use of 60 Vbeta and 13 Jbeta primers characterized the PCR. Clones were sequenced by immunoSEQ multiplex PCR, and TCRdb holds only the in-frame ones, with some missing. The sample contains 110,000 to 150,000 clones, roughly 82% of which appear only once. The CDR3 is 16 amino acids. Germline V gene data show CDR1 as SGHDT and CDR2 as YYEEEE. Trimming removed 4 bases at V and 3 bases at J, with 17 bases between. The data derive from a study of cytomegalovirus exposure and HLA in healthy donors. Findings and caveats of the study: It was only CMV serostatus that was available as immune exposure information. The study designated 164 TCR beta chains cytomegalovirus-associated. In a later analysis, several top co-occurrence clusters appeared linked to parvovirus B19, influenza, CMV and Epstein-Barr virus. Fewer N-insertions than the approximately 700-donor mean were reportedly shown by an Asian-associated ancestry cluster in a later analysis.

The genes are TRBV5-6 and TRBJ2-1; D might be TRBD2 (7 bases). This TCR derives from a man between 18 and 29 years old in good health and CMV-seropositive. The source material was PBMCs. The CDR3 sequence: CASSAIGGRGYNEQFF. DNA of the CDR3: TGTGCCAGCAGCGCAATCGGGGGGCGCGGCTACAATGAGCAGTTCTTC. The whole variable domain, filled in from reference TRBV5-6 and TRBJ2-1, reads DAGVTQSPTHLIKTRGQQVTLRCSPKSGHDTVSWYQQALGQGPQFIFQYYEEEERQRGNFPDRFSGHQFPNYSSELNVNALLLGDSALYLCASSAIGGRGYNEQFFGPGTRLTVL.